This TCR beta chain was profiled in a study of Ad26.COV2.S vaccination and SARS-CoV-2 variants. The protocol was immunoSEQ multiplex PCR, while the TCRdb copy is restricted to in-frame clones and leaves out a portion. The table includes 300,000 to 400,000 clones, around 86% detected once. This CDR3 has 13 amino acids. Germline V gene sequence: CDR1 PRHDT, CDR2 FYEKMQ (reference sequence). Trimming took 0 bases from V and 6 from J, leaving 8 bases between them. As for treatment: 15 to 20 received Ad26.COV2.S at low or high dose, single or two shots; 5 received placebo; per-sample allocation not given. Sampling occurred on day 63 after the first vaccine or placebo injection.

The specimen was peripheral blood, collected in a trial of Ad26.COV2.S vaccine versus placebo. V gene TRBV13 combines with J gene TRBJ1-2, with D tentatively TRBD1 (5 bases). The sequence was collected from a person between 18 and 59 years old who received the Ad26.COV2.S COVID-19 vaccine or a placebo. The CDR3 nucleotides read TGTGCCAGCAGCTTAGGACAGGCCCATGGCTACACCTTC. Its protein is CASSLGQAHGYTF.